The next 22 T cell receptor beta chains were all read from a single sample in a study of T cell responses to AZD1222 COVID-19 vaccine. Clones were read by immunoSEQ multiplex PCR, and TCRdb kept only the in-frame ones, dropping some. The profile shows around 150,000 clones, roughly 90% of them singletons. Sequenced material: peripheral blood, taken 28 days after the second AZD1222 dose. The receptor source for this set is an adult who received the AZD1222 COVID-19 vaccine.

The chain joins TRBV7-9 to TRBJ2-7; perhaps TRBD1 as D (6 bases). The length of the CDR3 is 13 residues. Trimming cost V 5 bases and J 5 bases, with 13 bases left between them. Germline loops: CDR1 SEHNR, CDR2 FQNEAQ (reference sequence). CDR3 region: CASSPPDSHEQYF. The CDR3 region has the DNA TGTGCCAGCAGCCCCCCGGACAGCCACGAGCAGTACTTC. The entire variable domain, with the rest obtained from reference TRBV7-9 and TRBJ2-7, is as follows: DTGVSQNPRHKITKRGQNVTFRCDPISEHNRLYWYRQTLGQGPEFLTYFQNEAQLEKSRLLSDRFSAERPKGSFSTLEIQRTEQGDSAMYLCASSPPDSHEQYFGPGTRLTVT.

The chain recombines TRBV6-2 or TRBV6-3 with TRBJ1-2; 9 bases line up with TRBD1. This CDR3 has 16 residues. Germline V gene data show CDR1 as MNHEY and CDR2 as SVGEGT. The V gene end was trimmed by 0 bases and the J gene end by 7 bases; junction bases not matched to a gene: 9. The CDR3 region has the DNA TGTGCCAGCAGTTACTCTGCTACAGGGGGCTCAGGTGGCTACACCTTC. Translated, it gives CASSYSATGGSGGYTF.

The chain combines TRBV30 with TRBJ1-3; D perhaps matches TRBD1 (6 bases). The germline gives CDR1 GTSNPN, CDR2 SVGIG (reference sequence). The length of the CDR3 is 15 residues. The V end lost 4 bases, the J end lost 2 bases, and 15 bases lay between the germline ends. The CDR3 DNA reads as TGTGCCTGGACAGGGGCTATTCTCACTGGAAACACCATATATTTT. Translating gives CAWTGAILTGNTIYF.

This chain connects TRBV2 to TRBJ1-6, with a possible D match to TRBD1 (5 bases). Germline V lookup: CDR1 SNHLY, CDR2 FYNNEI. The CDR3 spans 15 residues. The V end lost 3 bases, the J end lost 9 bases, and 15 bases lay between the germline ends. This chain's CDR3 is CASSDNNRQASPLHF. In DNA, the CDR3 is TGTGCCAGCAGTGACAATAACAGGCAGGCTTCACCCCTCCACTTT.

This clone has only one observation. The chain recombines TRBV19 with TRBJ1-1; D not resolved. The CDR3 extends over 12 amino acids. Germline V lookup: CDR1 LNHDA, CDR2 SQIVND (reference sequence). V was cut by 3 bases and J by 8 bases, with 10 bases left in between. CDR3 in amino acids: CASSISLGEAFF. Here the CDR3 DNA reads TGTGCCAGTAGTATCTCGCTTGGCGAAGCTTTCTTT.

The chain joins TRBV7-2 to TRBJ1-2; D remains unclear. The ends were cut back, 1 base at V and 8 bases at J, with 17 bases in the middle. Germline lookup yields CDR1 SGHTA and CDR2 FQGNSA. The CDR3 totals 15 residues. The chain's CDR3 is CASSLEGTPFEGYTF. CDR3 nucleotides: TGTGCCAGCAGCTTAGAGGGAACTCCCTTCGAGGGCTACACCTTC.

This chain links TRBV11-2 with TRBJ1-2; D may be TRBD1 (5 bases). The ends were cut back, 0 bases at V and 7 bases at J, with 27 bases in the middle. Germline V gene data show CDR1 as SGHAT and CDR2 as FQNNGV. There are 19 residues in the CDR3. The CDR3 protein is CASSLDKAGRLKRGSGYTF. As DNA, the CDR3 is TGTGCCAGCAGCTTAGACAAGGCAGGGAGGTTAAAAAGGGGAAGTGGCTACACCTTC.

This chain uses TRBV5-1 with TRBJ2-7; no clear D. This CDR3 is 14 amino acids long. V gave up 3 bases and J gave up 3 bases, with 13 bases separating them. Germline CDR1 SGHRS, CDR2 YFSETQ. The DNA of the CDR3 is TGCGCCAGCAGCTCAATACCCCTAAGCTACGAGCAGTACTTC. Translating it yields CASSSIPLSYEQYF.

A few counts support this clone. This chain joins TRBV19 and TRBJ2-7; TRBD1 might be the D (6 bases). V was cut by 5 bases and J by 0 bases, with 20 bases left in between. CDR3 length: 17 residues. Germline assignment: CDR1 LNHDA and CDR2 SQIVND (reference sequence). This CDR3 is CASSSRSRSDSSYEQYF. In nucleotides, the CDR3 is TGTGCCAGTAGTTCACGGTCAAGATCGGACAGCTCCTACGAGCAGTACTTC.

The V and J genes are TRBV30 and TRBJ1-6; possible D gene TRBD1, 5 bases. Looked up from germline, CDR1 is GTSNPN and CDR2 is SVGIG (reference sequence). V lost 8 bases to trimming and J lost 6 bases, with 11 bases between them. The CDR3 loop spans 12 amino acids. The CDR3: CALGRSNSPLHF. DNA for the CDR3: TGTGCCCTGGGACGTTCTAATTCACCCCTCCACTTT. The variable domain in full, completed from reference TRBV30 and TRBJ1-6, reads SQTIHQWPATLVQPVGSPLSLECTVEGTSNPNLYWYRQAAGRGLQLLFYSVGIGQISSEVPQNLSASRPQDRQFILSSKKLLLSDSGFYLCALGRSNSPLHFGNGTRLTVT.

The chain has TRBV11-2 and TRBJ2-7; 10 bases agree with TRBD1. Germline V gene data show CDR1 as SGHAT and CDR2 as FQNNGV. Trimming took 1 base from V and 2 from J; bases not matched to a gene: 14. The CDR3 loop spans 19 amino acids. CDR3 coding DNA: TGTGCCAGCAGCTTAGGAAAGACCGGGACAGGGGCGACCCCCTACGAGCAGTACTTC. Its protein product is CASSLGKTGTGATPYEQYF.

The V call is TRBV4-2, the J call TRBJ1-1; 7 bases are shared with TRBD1. The V gene end was trimmed by 4 bases and the J gene end by 6 bases; junction bases not matched to a gene: 11. Germline V CDR1 and CDR2: LGHNA, YNFKEQ. The CDR3 extends over 15 amino acids. The CDR3 bases are TGTGCCAGCAGCCCCTCTTTACAGGGGAGCGCTGAAGCTTTCTTT. Translated: CASSPSLQGSAEAFF.

V gene TRBV15 combines with J gene TRBJ1-4; D is uncertain. The CDR3 totals 14 residues. Germline V gives CDR1 LNHNV, CDR2 YYDKDF (reference sequence). V lost 7 bases to trimming and J lost 0 bases, with 9 bases between them. The CDR3 DNA reads as TGTGCCACCAACGCACTTGCAACTAATGAAAAACTGTTTTTT. Its translation: CATNALATNEKLFF.

This clone is a singleton in its sample. The chain combines TRBV7-2 with TRBJ2-7; no clear D gene. The CDR3 is made up of 12 amino acids. In germline, CDR1 is SGHTA, CDR2 FQGNSA. Trimming pared 3 bases from V and 8 bases from J, leaving 11 bases between. The CDR3: CASSLYVAQQYF. The CDR3 nucleotides read TGTGCCAGCAGCTTGTACGTAGCCCAGCAGTACTTC.

The count of this clone is one. This chain uses TRBV7-8 with TRBJ2-2; 11 bases map to TRBD2. This CDR3 region has 17 residues. Germline V gives CDR1 SGHVS, CDR2 FQNEAQ. The trim removed 5 bases at V and 0 bases at J, leaving 5 bases unmatched. This CDR3 reads CASSKRLAGSNTGELFF. DNA of the CDR3: TGTGCCAGCAGCAAGAGACTAGCGGGGTCGAACACCGGGGAGCTGTTTTTT.

The chain joins TRBV2 to TRBJ1-1; D may be TRBD1 (5 bases). The CDR3 totals 13 residues. Germline-derived CDR1 and CDR2 are SNHLY and FYNNEI. With 11 bases removed from V and 2 bases from J, the gap between germline ends came to 15 bases. The DNA of the CDR3 is TGTGCCCGCCGGACATACTTTAACACTGAAGCTTTCTTT. Its translation: CARRTYFNTEAFF.

The rearrangement joins TRBV6-5 to TRBJ1-2; a weak D match, TRBD1 (5 bases). CDR3 length: 13 residues. CDR1 is MNHEY, CDR2 SVGAGI, per germline. Trimming stripped 2 bases from V and 6 bases from J, with 10 bases between. The CDR3 loop reads CASSYGGTNGYTF. The DNA for the CDR3 is TGTGCCAGCAGTTACGGGGGGACGAATGGCTACACCTTC.

CDR3 sequence (DNA): TGTGCCAGCAGCTTGGGGGGCCGTGGTCAGCCCCAGCATTTT. Translating it yields CASSLGGRGQPQHF. The genes are TRBV7-3 and TRBJ1-5; tentative D call: TRBD1 (6 bases). CDR3 size: 14 residues. Germline V gene sequence: CDR1 SGHTA, CDR2 FQGTGA. V shed 3 bases and J shed 6 bases, with 12 bases lying between them.

This chain connects TRBV12-3 or TRBV12-4 to TRBJ1-1; 9 positions match TRBD1. This CDR3 has 13 residues. V was pared by 6 bases and J by 11 bases, with 10 bases of the junction left unmatched. CDR3 nucleotide sequence: TGTGCCAGCAGCCTCGAGACAGGGGGGGATGCTTTCTTT. It translates to CASSLETGGDAFF.

The rearrangement joins TRBV14 to TRBJ1-1; D is undetermined. Germline V CDR1 and CDR2: SGHDN, FVKESK. V shed 5 bases and J shed 5 bases, with 15 bases lying between them. This CDR3 has 14 residues. Here the CDR3 reads CASSAPGKSTEAFF. For the CDR3, the DNA is TGTGCCAGCAGCGCACCTGGGAAATCTACTGAAGCTTTCTTT. The complete variable domain, with remaining parts taken from reference TRBV14 and TRBJ1-1, reads EAGVTQFPSHSVIEKGQTVTLRCDPISGHDNLYWYRRVMGKEIKFLLHFVKESKQDESGMPNNRFLAERTGGTYSTLKVQPAELEDSGVYFCASSAPGKSTEAFFGQGTRLTVV.

The J gene is TRBJ1-1, the V gene TRBV29-1; 9 nucleotides line up with TRBD1. The CDR3 runs 15 residues. Trimming took 5 bases from V and 6 from J; bases not matched to a gene: 13. Germline V CDR1 and CDR2: SQVTM, ANQGSEA. The DNA for the CDR3 is TGCAGCGTTATAATCTCCGGGACAGGGAGGGCTGAAGCTTTCTTT. As protein: CSVIISGTGRAEAFF. Using reference TRBV29-1 and TRBJ1-1 for the parts outside the CDR3, the full variable domain is SAVISQKPSRDICQRGTSLTIQCQVDSQVTMMFWYRQQPGQSLTLIATANQGSEATYESGFVIDKFPISRPNLTFSTLTVSNMSPEDSSIYLCSVIISGTGRAEAFFGQGTRLTVV.

V usage is TRBV5-6 and J usage is TRBJ2-3; 9 nucleotides match TRBD1. The germline gives CDR1 SGHDT, CDR2 YYEEEE. The CDR3 has 16 residues. Trimming cost V 2 bases and J 2 bases; bases outside gene matches: 6. Written as DNA, the CDR3 is TGTGCCAGCAGCTTCCCCGGGACAGGGAACACAGATACGCAGTATTTT. As protein: CASSFPGTGNTDTQYF. The variable domain in full, completed from reference TRBV5-6 and TRBJ2-3, reads DAGVTQSPTHLIKTRGQQVTLRCSPKSGHDTVSWYQQALGQGPQFIFQYYEEEERQRGNFPDRFSGHQFPNYSSELNVNALLLGDSALYLCASSFPGTGNTDTQYFGPGTRLTVL.